This paragraph reports one T cell receptor beta chain. The antigen is unknown. CDR3 length equals 13 residues. Trimming removed 3 bases at V and 0 bases at J, with 8 bases between. CDR1 is SQVTM, CDR2 ANQGSEA, per germline. These data originate in a study of cytomegalovirus exposure and HLA in healthy donors. Primers included in the PCR were 60 Vbeta and 13 Jbeta primers. The data were produced by immunoSEQ multiplex PCR, yet TCRdb's version contains in-frame clones alone and is incomplete. The repertoire holds tens of thousands of clones, with roughly three quarters as singletons. The study, taken as a whole, reports: Accounts indicate the classifier identified cytomegalovirus status with strong specificity and sensitivity.

The rearrangement joins TRBV29-1 to TRBJ1-2, with D unclear. Sample: PBMCs. This TCR came from a woman aged 40 to 49 in good health and CMV-seropositive. DNA for the CDR3: TGCAGCGTTGACTGGAGTTCTAACTATGGCTACACCTTC. Protein product: CSVDWSSNYGYTF. The variable domain in full, with the rest retrieved from reference TRBV29-1 and TRBJ1-2, is SAVISQKPSRDICQRGTSLTIQCQVDSQVTMMFWYRQQPGQSLTLIATANQGSEATYESGFVIDKFPISRPNLTFSTLTVSNMSPEDSSIYLCSVDWSSNYGYTFGSGTRLTVV.